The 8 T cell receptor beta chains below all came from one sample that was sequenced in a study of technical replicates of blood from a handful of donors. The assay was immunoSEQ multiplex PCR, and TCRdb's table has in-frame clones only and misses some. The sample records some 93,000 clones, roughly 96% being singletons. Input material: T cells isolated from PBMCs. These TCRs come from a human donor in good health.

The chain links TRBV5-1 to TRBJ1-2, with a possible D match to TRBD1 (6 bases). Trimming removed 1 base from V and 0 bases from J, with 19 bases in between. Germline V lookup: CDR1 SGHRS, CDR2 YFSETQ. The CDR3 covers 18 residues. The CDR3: CASSLRPSDSETNYGYTF. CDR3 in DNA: TGCGCCAGCAGCTTGAGACCATCGGACAGCGAAACTAACTATGGCTACACCTTC.

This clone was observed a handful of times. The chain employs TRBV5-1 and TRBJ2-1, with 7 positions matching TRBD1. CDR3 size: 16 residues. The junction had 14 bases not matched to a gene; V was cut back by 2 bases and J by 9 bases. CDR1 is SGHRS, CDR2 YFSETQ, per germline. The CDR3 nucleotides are TGCGCCAGCAGCTTCGGGGTAAGACAGGGAATTGTTGAGCAGTTCTTC. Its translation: CASSFGVRQGIVEQFF.

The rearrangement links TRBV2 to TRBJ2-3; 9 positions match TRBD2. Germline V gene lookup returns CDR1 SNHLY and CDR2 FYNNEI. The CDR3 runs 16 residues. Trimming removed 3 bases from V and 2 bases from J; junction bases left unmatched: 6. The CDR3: CASSDMASGTTDTQYF. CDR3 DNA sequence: TGTGCCAGCAGTGATATGGCTAGCGGGACCACAGATACGCAGTATTTT.

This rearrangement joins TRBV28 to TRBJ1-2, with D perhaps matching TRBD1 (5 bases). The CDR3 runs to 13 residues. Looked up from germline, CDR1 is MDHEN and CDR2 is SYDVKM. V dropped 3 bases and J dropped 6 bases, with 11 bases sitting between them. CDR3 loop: CASSFAGIDGYTF. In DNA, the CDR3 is TGTGCCAGCAGTTTTGCAGGGATTGATGGCTACACCTTC.

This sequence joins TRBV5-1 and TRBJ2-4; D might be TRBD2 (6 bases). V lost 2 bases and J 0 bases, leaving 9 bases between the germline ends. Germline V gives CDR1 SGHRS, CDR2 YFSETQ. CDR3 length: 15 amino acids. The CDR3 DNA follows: TGCGCCAGCAGCTTAACGGGGGTAGCCAAAAACATTCAGTACTTC. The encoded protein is CASSLTGVAKNIQYF.

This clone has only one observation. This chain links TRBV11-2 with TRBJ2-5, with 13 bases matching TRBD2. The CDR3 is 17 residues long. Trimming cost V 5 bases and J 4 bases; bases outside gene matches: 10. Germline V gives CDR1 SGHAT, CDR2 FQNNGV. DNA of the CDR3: TGTGCCAGCAGCCCTAAGGCCGGGACTAGCGGGATAGAGACCCAGTACTTC. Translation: CASSPKAGTSGIETQYF. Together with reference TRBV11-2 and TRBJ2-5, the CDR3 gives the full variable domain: EAGVAQSPRYKIIEKRQSVAFWCNPISGHATLYWYQQILGQGPKLLIQFQNNGVVDDSQLPKDRFSAERLKGVDSTLKIQPAKLEDSAVYLCASSPKAGTSGIETQYFGPGTRLLVL.

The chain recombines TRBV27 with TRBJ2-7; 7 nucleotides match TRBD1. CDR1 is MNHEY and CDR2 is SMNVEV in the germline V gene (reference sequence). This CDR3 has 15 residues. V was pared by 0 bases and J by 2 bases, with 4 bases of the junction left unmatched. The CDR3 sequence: CASSLSSGQPYEQYF. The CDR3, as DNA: TGTGCCAGCAGTTTATCGTCGGGACAGCCCTACGAGCAGTACTTC.

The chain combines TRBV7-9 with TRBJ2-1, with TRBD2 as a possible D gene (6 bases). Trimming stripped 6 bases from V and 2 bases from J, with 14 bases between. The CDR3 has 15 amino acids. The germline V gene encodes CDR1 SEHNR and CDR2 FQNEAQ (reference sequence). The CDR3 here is CASRTLGGAYNEQFF. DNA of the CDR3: TGTGCCAGCAGGACATTGGGGGGAGCCTACAATGAGCAGTTCTTC.